These T cell receptor beta chains were read from a single sample in a study of cytomegalovirus exposure and HLA in healthy donors. Sequencing used immunoSEQ multiplex PCR; TCRdb keeps in-frame clones, though not all of them. The sample consists of 130,000 to 150,000 clones, 80% to 90% of them appearing once. The material sequenced was PBMCs. The source is a man younger than 35 in good health and CMV-seronegative. Each CDR3 is given with its conserved first and last residue. The D gene is left open where the match is weak. For some rows the clone size is stated as once, few or many, or as a class when expanded; others skip it.

D gene: .
J gene: TRBJ2-2
clone size: few
V gene: TRBV7-8
CDR3 protein: CASSAGPSLGTGELFF
CDR3 DNA: TGTGCCAGCAGCGCGGGACCCAGCCTCGGCACCGGGGAGCTGTTTTTT

D gene: TRBD2
J gene: TRBJ2-7
clone size: .
V gene: TRBV15
CDR3 protein: CATSNAGVPYEQYF
CDR3 DNA: TGTGCCACCAGCAATGCGGGGGTACCCTACGAGCAGTACTTC

D gene: TRBD1
J gene: TRBJ2-7
clone size: few
V gene: TRBV5-3
CDR3 protein: CARSTDRKDYEQYF
CDR3 DNA: TGTGCCAGAAGTACGGACAGGAAAGACTACGAGCAGTACTTC

D gene: .
J gene: TRBJ1-2
clone size: .
V gene: TRBV14
CDR3 protein: CASSRVDQVHGYTF
CDR3 DNA: TGTGCCAGCAGCCGGGTGGATCAGGTCCATGGCTACACCTTC

D gene: TRBD2
J gene: TRBJ2-7
clone size: .
V gene: TRBV5-1
CDR3 protein: CASKQEGGAEEQYF
CDR3 DNA: TGCGCCAGCAAACAGGAGGGAGGGGCCGAAGAGCAGTACTTC

D gene: TRBD1
J gene: TRBJ1-6
clone size: few
V gene: TRBV27
CDR3 protein: CASSLLGQGYSPLHF
CDR3 DNA: TGTGCCAGCAGTTTATTGGGACAGGGATATTCACCCCTCCACTTT

D gene: TRBD1
J gene: TRBJ1-4
clone size: .
V gene: TRBV7-6
CDR3 protein: CASSLGGQAYEKLFF
CDR3 DNA: TGTGCCAGCAGCTTAGGGGGACAGGCGTATGAAAAACTGTTTTTT

D gene: .
J gene: TRBJ1-1
clone size: .
V gene: TRBV11-1
CDR3 protein: CASSLGQGGTEAFF
CDR3 DNA: TGTGCCAGCAGCTTAGGGCAGGGAGGCACTGAAGCTTTCTTT

D gene: TRBD1
J gene: TRBJ2-2
clone size: .
V gene: TRBV10-3
CDR3 protein: CAGQGDVDTGELFF
CDR3 DNA: TGTGCCGGCCAGGGGGACGTCGACACCGGGGAGCTGTTTTTT

D gene: .
J gene: TRBJ1-5
clone size: .
V gene: TRBV5-5
CDR3 protein: CASSLSWESSWQPQHF
CDR3 DNA: TGTGCCAGCAGCTTGAGCTGGGAGAGTTCGTGGCAGCCCCAGCATTTT

D gene: .
J gene: TRBJ1-1
clone size: once
V gene: TRBV11-2
CDR3 protein: CASSFSPGDTEAFF
CDR3 DNA: TGTGCCAGCAGCTTTTCCCCAGGCGACACTGAAGCTTTCTTT

D gene: .
J gene: TRBJ2-7
clone size: .
V gene: TRBV6-5
CDR3 protein: CASSYARQSYEQYF
CDR3 DNA: TGTGCCAGCAGTTACGCGCGACAAAGCTACGAGCAGTACTTC

D gene: TRBD2
J gene: TRBJ2-5
clone size: .
V gene: TRBV5-1
CDR3 protein: CASTSGRTGETQYF
CDR3 DNA: TGCGCCAGCACTAGCGGGAGAACTGGGGAGACCCAGTACTTC

D gene: TRBD1
J gene: TRBJ2-3
clone size: .
V gene: TRBV13
CDR3 protein: CASSSRQGPDTQYF
CDR3 DNA: TGTGCCAGCAGCTCCCGACAGGGTCCAGATACGCAGTATTTT

D gene: TRBD2
J gene: TRBJ2-5
clone size: .
V gene: TRBV7-7
CDR3 protein: CASSLERETETQYF
CDR3 DNA: TGTGCCAGCAGCTTAGAGCGGGAGACGGAGACCCAGTACTTC

D gene: .
J gene: TRBJ1-4
clone size: .
V gene: TRBV11-2
CDR3 protein: CASSLGAAAGSEKLFF
CDR3 DNA: TGTGCCAGCAGCTTAGGCGCGGCAGCGGGGAGTGAAAAACTGTTTTTT

D gene: .
J gene: TRBJ1-5
clone size: once
V gene: TRBV6-1
CDR3 protein: CASSEDSLFYSNQPQHF
CDR3 DNA: TGTGCCAGCAGTGAGGACAGCCTCTTTTATAGCAATCAGCCCCAGCATTTT

D gene: TRBD2
J gene: TRBJ2-3
clone size: .
V gene: TRBV2
CDR3 protein: CASVLAVSDTQYF
CDR3 DNA: TGTGCCAGCGTGCTAGCGGTATCAGATACGCAGTATTTT

D gene: TRBD2
J gene: TRBJ2-1
clone size: .
V gene: TRBV27
CDR3 protein: CASSLAGTSGGSYNEQFF
CDR3 DNA: TGTGCCAGCAGTTTAGCGGGGACTAGCGGGGGGTCCTACAATGAGCAGTTCTTC

D gene: .
J gene: TRBJ1-1
clone size: .
V gene: TRBV11-1
CDR3 protein: CASSLARPTEAFF
CDR3 DNA: TGTGCCAGCAGCCTAGCCAGGCCTACTGAAGCTTTCTTT

D gene: TRBD1
J gene: TRBJ1-1
clone size: .
V gene: TRBV7-2
CDR3 protein: CASSYTGGRTEAFF
CDR3 DNA: TGTGCCAGCAGTTATACAGGGGGGAGGACTGAAGCTTTCTTT

D gene: .
J gene: TRBJ2-1
clone size: .
V gene: TRBV5-4
CDR3 protein: CASSLARNEQFF
CDR3 DNA: TGTGCCAGCAGCTTGGCGCGAAATGAGCAGTTCTTC

D gene: .
J gene: TRBJ1-4
clone size: .
V gene: TRBV15
CDR3 protein: CATSPSQGLEKLFF
CDR3 DNA: TGTGCCACCAGCCCAAGTCAGGGTTTGGAAAAACTGTTTTTT

D gene: .
J gene: TRBJ1-5
clone size: .
V gene: TRBV2
CDR3 protein: CASGRLALDGGQPQHF
CDR3 DNA: TGTGCCAGCGGGAGGTTGGCGCTGGATGGGGGTCAGCCCCAGCATTTT

D gene: TRBD1
J gene: TRBJ1-1
clone size: .
V gene: TRBV7-9
CDR3 protein: CASSKSRDRAGRTEAFF
CDR3 DNA: TGTGCCAGCAGCAAAAGCCGGGACAGGGCGGGGAGGACTGAAGCTTTCTTT

D gene: .
J gene: TRBJ2-1
clone size: .
V gene: TRBV6-5
CDR3 protein: CASSSPLVQEQFF
CDR3 DNA: TGTGCCAGCAGTTCCCCTCTTGTCCAGGAGCAGTTCTTC

D gene: TRBD1
J gene: TRBJ2-7
clone size: .
V gene: TRBV27
CDR3 protein: CASSLSGDRASYEQYF
CDR3 DNA: TGTGCCAGCAGTTTATCTGGCGACAGGGCCTCCTACGAGCAGTACTTC

D gene: .
J gene: TRBJ2-3
clone size: .
V gene: TRBV18
CDR3 protein: CASSPRDTQYF
CDR3 DNA: TGTGCCAGCTCACCTCGGGATACGCAGTATTTT

D gene: .
J gene: TRBJ1-2
clone size: once
V gene: TRBV13
CDR3 protein: CASSTPGGSGYTF
CDR3 DNA: TGTGCCAGCAGCACCCCTGGGGGGTCTGGCTACACCTTC

D gene: .
J gene: TRBJ2-2
clone size: .
V gene: TRBV11-3
CDR3 protein: CASSPYQAGELFF
CDR3 DNA: TGTGCCAGCAGCCCCTACCAGGCCGGGGAGCTGTTTTTT

D gene: TRBD1
J gene: TRBJ2-7
clone size: .
V gene: TRBV27
CDR3 protein: CASKVSLTGGAYEQYF
CDR3 DNA: TGTGCCAGCAAAGTGTCCCTCACAGGGGGCGCTTACGAGCAGTACTTC

D gene: TRBD1
J gene: TRBJ1-2
clone size: .
V gene: TRBV6-4
CDR3 protein: CASSDSGETGTGEGYTF
CDR3 DNA: TGTGCCAGCAGTGACTCGGGAGAAACCGGGACAGGGGAAGGCTACACCTTC

D gene: .
J gene: TRBJ2-5
clone size: .
V gene: TRBV29-1
CDR3 protein: CSAGASVVETQYF
CDR3 DNA: TGCAGCGCTGGGGCTAGCGTGGTAGAGACCCAGTACTTC

D gene: TRBD2
J gene: TRBJ2-1
clone size: .
V gene: TRBV5-6
CDR3 protein: CASSFGLAGSHEQFF
CDR3 DNA: TGTGCCAGCAGCTTTGGTCTAGCGGGATCGCATGAGCAGTTCTTC

D gene: TRBD1
J gene: TRBJ1-2
clone size: .
V gene: TRBV19
CDR3 protein: CASTKGTGVNYGYTF
CDR3 DNA: TGTGCCAGTACGAAGGGGACAGGTGTTAACTATGGCTACACCTTC

D gene: TRBD1
J gene: TRBJ2-5
clone size: .
V gene: TRBV6-5
CDR3 protein: CASSSGTGRGETQYF
CDR3 DNA: TGTGCCAGCAGTTCCGGGACAGGGAGAGGAGAGACCCAGTACTTC

D gene: TRBD2
J gene: TRBJ2-5
clone size: .
V gene: TRBV30
CDR3 protein: CAWSVLSGRETQYF
CDR3 DNA: TGTGCCTGGAGTGTACTTAGCGGGAGGGAGACCCAGTACTTC

D gene: TRBD1
J gene: TRBJ2-7
clone size: .
V gene: TRBV7-2
CDR3 protein: CASSQRRDRGVDEQYF
CDR3 DNA: TGTGCCAGCAGCCAAAGGAGGGACAGGGGTGTCGACGAGCAGTACTTC

D gene: TRBD2
J gene: TRBJ2-1
clone size: .
V gene: TRBV5-1
CDR3 protein: CASSLSLAGYNEQFF
CDR3 DNA: TGCGCCAGCAGCTTGTCTCTAGCGGGGTACAATGAGCAGTTCTTC

D gene: .
J gene: TRBJ2-7
clone size: .
V gene: TRBV18
CDR3 protein: CASSLGGSYEQYF
CDR3 DNA: TGTGCCAGCTCACTAGGGGGCTCCTACGAGCAGTACTTC

D gene: .
J gene: TRBJ1-2
clone size: once
V gene: TRBV6-5
CDR3 protein: CASSYSSSYGYTF
CDR3 DNA: TGTGCCAGCAGTTACTCGAGTTCTTATGGCTACACCTTC

D gene: .
J gene: TRBJ2-5
clone size: .
V gene: TRBV5-4
CDR3 protein: CASSHAKGLGETQYF
CDR3 DNA: TGTGCCAGCAGCCATGCTAAGGGGCTGGGAGAGACCCAGTACTTC

D gene: TRBD1
J gene: TRBJ1-2
clone size: .
V gene: TRBV6-6
CDR3 protein: CASSPQGSGYTF
CDR3 DNA: TGTGCCAGCAGTCCACAGGGGTCTGGCTACACCTTC

D gene: .
J gene: TRBJ2-7
clone size: .
V gene: TRBV18
CDR3 protein: CASSPTGGRTYEQYF
CDR3 DNA: TGTGCCAGCTCCCCTACTGGCGGGCGCACCTACGAGCAGTACTTC

D gene: .
J gene: TRBJ1-1
clone size: .
V gene: TRBV9
CDR3 protein: CASSVVGASNTEAFF
CDR3 DNA: TGTGCCAGCAGCGTAGTGGGGGCCTCGAACACTGAAGCTTTCTTT

D gene: .
J gene: TRBJ1-2
clone size: .
V gene: TRBV5-1
CDR3 protein: CASSLDPGTNYGYTF
CDR3 DNA: TGCGCCAGCAGCTTGGATCCGGGGACTAACTATGGCTACACCTTC

D gene: TRBD1
J gene: TRBJ2-2
clone size: few
V gene: TRBV10-3
CDR3 protein: CAISDDRGTGELFF
CDR3 DNA: TGTGCCATCAGTGATGACAGGGGCACCGGGGAGCTGTTTTTT

D gene: TRBD2
J gene: TRBJ2-1
clone size: .
V gene: TRBV6-1
CDR3 protein: CASSDYFGTTPYNEQFF
CDR3 DNA: TGTGCCAGCAGTGACTACTTTGGGACTACCCCCTACAATGAGCAGTTCTTC

D gene: TRBD2
J gene: TRBJ2-3
clone size: .
V gene: TRBV2
CDR3 protein: CATSSGGADTQYF
CDR3 DNA: TGTGCCACCAGTAGCGGGGGCGCAGATACGCAGTATTTT

D gene: TRBD1
J gene: TRBJ1-2
clone size: .
V gene: TRBV5-8
CDR3 protein: CASNKAGTAYGYTF
CDR3 DNA: TGTGCCAGTAATAAAGCCGGGACAGCCTATGGCTACACCTTC

D gene: .
J gene: TRBJ1-1
clone size: .
V gene: TRBV6-5
CDR3 protein: CASSYGSEADPEAFF
CDR3 DNA: TGTGCCAGCAGTTACGGGAGTGAGGCCGATCCTGAAGCTTTCTTT

D gene: .
J gene: TRBJ2-2
clone size: .
V gene: TRBV29-1
CDR3 protein: CSVDRRNTGELFF
CDR3 DNA: TGCAGCGTCGACAGGAGGAACACCGGGGAGCTGTTTTTT

D gene: .
J gene: TRBJ1-2
clone size: .
V gene: TRBV7-8
CDR3 protein: CASSPLFNMRENYGYTF
CDR3 DNA: TGTGCCAGCAGCCCCCTTTTTAATATGAGGGAGAACTATGGCTACACCTTC

D gene: .
J gene: TRBJ2-7
clone size: .
V gene: TRBV7-8
CDR3 protein: CASSFSGNEQYF
CDR3 DNA: TGTGCCAGCAGCTTTTCAGGGAACGAGCAGTACTTC

D gene: TRBD1
J gene: TRBJ1-5
clone size: .
V gene: TRBV6-6
CDR3 protein: CASTPTTGSNQPQHF
CDR3 DNA: TGTGCCAGCACCCCCACGACAGGGAGCAATCAGCCCCAGCATTTT

D gene: .
J gene: TRBJ1-6
clone size: once
V gene: TRBV2
CDR3 protein: CATHGGGRESSPLHF
CDR3 DNA: TGTGCCACCCACGGGGGGGGCAGGGAGTCTTCACCCCTCCACTTT

D gene: TRBD1
J gene: TRBJ2-1
clone size: .
V gene: TRBV6-5
CDR3 protein: CASSSGQFSYNEQFF
CDR3 DNA: TGTGCCAGCAGTTCGGGACAGTTCTCCTACAATGAGCAGTTCTTC

D gene: .
J gene: TRBJ1-4
clone size: few
V gene: TRBV29-1
CDR3 protein: CSAEGTGPNEKLFF
CDR3 DNA: TGCAGTGCTGAGGGAACGGGTCCTAATGAAAAACTGTTTTTT